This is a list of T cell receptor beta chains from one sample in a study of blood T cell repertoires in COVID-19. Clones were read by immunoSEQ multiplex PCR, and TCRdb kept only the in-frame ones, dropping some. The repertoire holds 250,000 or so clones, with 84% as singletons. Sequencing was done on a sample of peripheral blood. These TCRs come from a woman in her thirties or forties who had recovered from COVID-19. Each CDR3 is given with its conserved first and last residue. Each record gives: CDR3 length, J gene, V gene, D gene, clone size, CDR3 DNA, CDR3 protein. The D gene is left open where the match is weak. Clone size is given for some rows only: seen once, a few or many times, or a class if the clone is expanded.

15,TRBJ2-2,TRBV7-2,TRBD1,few,TGTGCCTCCAAGCCCGGGACAGGGCGTACCGGGGAGCTGTTTTTT,CASKPGTGRTGELFF
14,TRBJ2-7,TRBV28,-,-,TGTGCCAGCGGATCCTCGGGACACTCCTACGAGCAGTACTTC,CASGSSGHSYEQYF
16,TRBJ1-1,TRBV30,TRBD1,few,TGTGCCTGGAGCCCTTGGGACAGGGGGACGTCTACTGAAGCTTTCTTT,CAWSPWDRGTSTEAFF
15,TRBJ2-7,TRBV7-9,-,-,TGTGCCAGCAGCTTACATAAGCCGGGCTCCTACGAGCAGTACTTC,CASSLHKPGSYEQYF
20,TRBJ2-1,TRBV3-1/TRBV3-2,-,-,TGTGCCAGCACCGGTGCCTACCGGGACACCAAGGGAAGCTCCTACAATGAGCAGTTCTTC,CASTGAYRDTKGSSYNEQFF
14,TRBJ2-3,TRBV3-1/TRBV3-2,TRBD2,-,TGTGCCAGCAGCCAGCGGGGGGTGATGGATACGCAGTATTTT,CASSQRGVMDTQYF
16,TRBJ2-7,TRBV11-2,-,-,TGTGCCAGCAGCTCCCGCCTCAGGGGAGCCTCCTACGAGCAGTACTTC,CASSSRLRGASYEQYF
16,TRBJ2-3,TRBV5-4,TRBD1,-,TGTGCCAGCAGCCCCCCGGGACAGAGAAGCACAGATACGCAGTATTTT,CASSPPGQRSTDTQYF
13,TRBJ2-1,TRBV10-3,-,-,TGTGCCATCAGCGACTTGACCTACAATGAGCAGTTCTTC,CAISDLTYNEQFF
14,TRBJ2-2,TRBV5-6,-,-,TGTGCCAGCAGCTCCTTCGGAGTACCCGGGGAGCTGTTTTTT,CASSSFGVPGELFF
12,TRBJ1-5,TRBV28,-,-,TGTGCCAGCACCCCGGGGAATCAGCCCCAGCATTTT,CASTPGNQPQHF
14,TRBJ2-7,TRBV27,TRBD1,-,TGTGCCAGCAGGAACTCCGGGACAGGGGTCGAGCAGTACTTC,CASRNSGTGVEQYF
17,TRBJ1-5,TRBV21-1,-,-,TGTGCCAGCCCTTCGACAGGGCCCAACTCGGAGTGTCAGCCCCAGCATTTT,CASPSTGPNSECQPQHF
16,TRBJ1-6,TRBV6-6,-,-,TGTGCCAGCAGTTACAGAGAGAGCTCCTATAATTCACCCCTCCACTTT,CASSYRESSYNSPLHF
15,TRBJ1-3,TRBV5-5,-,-,TGTGCCAGCAGCTTGTCCTACGTCTGGGGAAACACCATATATTTT,CASSLSYVWGNTIYF
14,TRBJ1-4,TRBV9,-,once,TGTGCCAGCAGCCTCGGGGGGGGCGGAGAAAAACTGTTTTTT,CASSLGGGGEKLFF
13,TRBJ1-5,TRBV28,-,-,TGTGCCAGCAGTTCAGGGGTGGGGCAGCCCCAGCATTTT,CASSSGVGQPQHF
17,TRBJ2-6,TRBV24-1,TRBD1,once,TGTGCCACCAGTGATGGACAGGGGAGAGCTGGGGCCAACGTCCTGACTTTC,CATSDGQGRAGANVLTF
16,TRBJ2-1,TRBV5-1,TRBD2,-,TGCGCCAGCAGCCCCGCGGGGACTAGCGGGGTAAATGAGCAGTTCTTC,CASSPAGTSGVNEQFF
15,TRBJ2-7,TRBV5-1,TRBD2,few,TGCGCCAGCAGCCCAGGGACTACCCGGTCCTACGAGCAGTACTTC,CASSPGTTRSYEQYF
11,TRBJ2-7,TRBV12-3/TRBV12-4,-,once,TGTGCCAGCAGAGGGGGATACGAGCAGTACTTC,CASRGGYEQYF
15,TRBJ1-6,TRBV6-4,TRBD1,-,TGTGCCAGCAGTGAAGGACAGGGGGCAAATTCACCCCTCCACTTT,CASSEGQGANSPLHF
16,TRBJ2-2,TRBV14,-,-,TGTGCCAGCAGCTCGTGGACAGGGAGGGACACCGGGGAGCTGTTTTTT,CASSSWTGRDTGELFF
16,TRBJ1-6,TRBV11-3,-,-,TGTGCCAGCAGCTTCTCTGGGAGCTCCTATAATTCACCCCTCCACTTT,CASSFSGSSYNSPLHF
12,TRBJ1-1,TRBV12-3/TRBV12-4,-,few,TGTGCCAGCAGAGGGAGGAACCCTGAAGCTTTCTTT,CASRGRNPEAFF
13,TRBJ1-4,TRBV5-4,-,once,TGTGCCAGCAGCCTTGGACAGACTGAAAAACTGTTTTTT,CASSLGQTEKLFF
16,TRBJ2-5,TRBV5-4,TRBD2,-,TGTGCCAGCAGCTCATCCCTAGCGGGGGGGCAAGAGACCCAGTACTTC,CASSSSLAGGQETQYF
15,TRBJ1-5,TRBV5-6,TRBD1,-,TGTGCCAGCAGCTTGGTGGGACAGGGGGCTCAGCCCCAGCATTTT,CASSLVGQGAQPQHF
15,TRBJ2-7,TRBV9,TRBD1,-,TGTGCCAGCAGCGCTTCCGGGACAGGGGGCGTCGAGCAGTACTTC,CASSASGTGGVEQYF
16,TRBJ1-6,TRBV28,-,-,TGTGCCAGCAGTTTGGGAGGGGGCTCCTATAATTCACCCCTCCACTTT,CASSLGGGSYNSPLHF
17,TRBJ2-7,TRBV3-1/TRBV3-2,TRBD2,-,TGTGCCAGCAGCCAAGATGCAAGCGGGGGCGGCTCCTACGAGCAGTACTTC,CASSQDASGGGSYEQYF
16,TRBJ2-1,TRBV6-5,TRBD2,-,TGTGCCAGCAGTTACTCTAGCGGGGGCGATTCTTATGAGCAGTTCTTC,CASSYSSGGDSYEQFF
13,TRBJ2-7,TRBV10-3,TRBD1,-,TGTGCCATCAGCGACAGGGGATCCTACGAGCAGTACTTC,CAISDRGSYEQYF